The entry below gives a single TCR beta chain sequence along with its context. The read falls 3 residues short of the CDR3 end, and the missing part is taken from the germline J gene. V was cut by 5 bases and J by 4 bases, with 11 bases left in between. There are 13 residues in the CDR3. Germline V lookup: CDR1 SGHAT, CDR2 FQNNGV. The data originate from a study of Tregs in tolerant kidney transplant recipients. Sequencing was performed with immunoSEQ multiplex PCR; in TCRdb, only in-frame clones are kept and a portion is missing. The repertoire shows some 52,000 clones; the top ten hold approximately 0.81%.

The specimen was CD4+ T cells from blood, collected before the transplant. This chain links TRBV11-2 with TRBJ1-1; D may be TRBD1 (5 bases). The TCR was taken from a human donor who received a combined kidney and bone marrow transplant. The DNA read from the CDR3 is TGTGCCAGCAGCGTAGGCAGGGCCACTGAA. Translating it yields CASSVGRATE. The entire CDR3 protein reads CASSVGRATEAFF.